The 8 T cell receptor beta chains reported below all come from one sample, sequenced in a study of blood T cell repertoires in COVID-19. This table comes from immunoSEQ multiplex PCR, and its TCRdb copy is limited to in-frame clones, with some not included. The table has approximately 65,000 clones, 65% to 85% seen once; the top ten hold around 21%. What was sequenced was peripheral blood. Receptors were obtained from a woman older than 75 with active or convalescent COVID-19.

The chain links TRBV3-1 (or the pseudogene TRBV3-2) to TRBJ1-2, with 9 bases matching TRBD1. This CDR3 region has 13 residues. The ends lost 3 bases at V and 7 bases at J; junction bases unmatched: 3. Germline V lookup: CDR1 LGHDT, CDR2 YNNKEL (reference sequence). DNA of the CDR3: TGTGCCAGCAGCCAGGGACAGGGAGGTGGCTACACCTTC. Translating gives CASSQGQGGGYTF.

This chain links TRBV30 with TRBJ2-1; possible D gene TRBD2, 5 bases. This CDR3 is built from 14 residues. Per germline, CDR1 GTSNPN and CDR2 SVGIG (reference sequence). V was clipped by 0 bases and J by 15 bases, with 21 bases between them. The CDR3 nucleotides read TGTGCCTGGAGTGTTAGAGGGAGTCATGGGGAGTGGTTCTTC. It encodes CAWSVRGSHGEWFF.

This CDR3 is CASRSTGQETQYF. Here the CDR3 DNA reads TGTGCCAGCAGATCGACAGGGCAAGAGACCCAGTACTTC. The chain carries TRBV21-1 and TRBJ2-5; the D call TRBD1 from the table was never checked on the DNA. TRBV21-1 is a documented pseudogene. The CDR3 runs 13 residues.

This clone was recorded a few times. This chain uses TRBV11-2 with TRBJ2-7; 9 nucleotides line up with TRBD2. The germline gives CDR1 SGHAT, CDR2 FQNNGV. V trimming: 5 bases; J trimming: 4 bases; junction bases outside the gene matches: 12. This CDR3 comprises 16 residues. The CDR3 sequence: CASSRPTSGASYEQYF. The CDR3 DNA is TGTGCCAGCAGCCGCCCGACTAGCGGAGCTTCTTACGAGCAGTACTTC. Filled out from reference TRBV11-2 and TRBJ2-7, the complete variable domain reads EAGVAQSPRYKIIEKRQSVAFWCNPISGHATLYWYQQILGQGPKLLIQFQNNGVVDDSQLPKDRFSAERLKGVDSTLKIQPAKLEDSAVYLCASSRPTSGASYEQYFGPGTRLTVT.

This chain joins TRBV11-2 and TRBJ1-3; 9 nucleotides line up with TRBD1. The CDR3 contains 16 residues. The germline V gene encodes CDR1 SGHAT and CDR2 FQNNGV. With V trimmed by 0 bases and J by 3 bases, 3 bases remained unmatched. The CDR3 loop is CASSLDRGQGGNTIYF. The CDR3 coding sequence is TGTGCCAGCAGCTTAGATCGGGGACAGGGTGGAAACACCATATATTTT.

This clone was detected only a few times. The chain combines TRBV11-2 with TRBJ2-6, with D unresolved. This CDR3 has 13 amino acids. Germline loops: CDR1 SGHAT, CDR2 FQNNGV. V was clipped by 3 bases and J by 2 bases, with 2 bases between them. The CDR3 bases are TGTGCCAGCAGCTTCACTGGGGCCAACGTCCTGACTTTC. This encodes CASSFTGANVLTF.

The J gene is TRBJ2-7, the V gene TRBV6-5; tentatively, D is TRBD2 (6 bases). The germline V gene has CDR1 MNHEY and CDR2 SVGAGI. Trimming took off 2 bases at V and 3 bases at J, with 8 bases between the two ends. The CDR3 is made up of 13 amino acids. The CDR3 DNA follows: TGTGCCAGCAGTTACGCGGGGAACTACGAGCAGTACTTC. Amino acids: CASSYAGNYEQYF.

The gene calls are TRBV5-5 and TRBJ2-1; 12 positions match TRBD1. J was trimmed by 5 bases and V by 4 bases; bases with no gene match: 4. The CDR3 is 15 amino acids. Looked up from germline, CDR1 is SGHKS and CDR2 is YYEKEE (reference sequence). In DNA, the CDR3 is TGTGCCAGCAGCGGGACAGGGGGCGTCCACAATGAGCAGTTCTTC. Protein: CASSGTGGVHNEQFF.